What follows are 18 T cell receptor beta chains derived from one specimen sequenced in a study of blood T cell repertoires in COVID-19 (dated by TCRdb to the early 2020s). The receptor library was made with the immunoSEQ multiplex PCR assay. What TCRdb holds here is the immuneACCESS table cut down to in-frame rearrangements. Part of the clones is not present; checked against another copy, under half of the missing clones reflect an unresolved V gene, and the others are unexplained. In this sample the table shows approximately 500,000 clones, approximately 85% of which occur a single time. The biggest ten clones account for approximately 3% of the sample. The sample taken for sequencing was peripheral blood. Source of these receptors: a human donor in a cohort sampled during active COVID-19.

V and J are TRBV2 and TRBJ2-1, with 11 bases aligning to TRBD2. V was pared by 5 bases and J by 6 bases, with 6 bases of the junction left unmatched. CDR1 and CDR2 from the germline V gene are SNHLY and FYNNEI. The CDR3 is 15 amino acids. In DNA form, the CDR3 reads TGTGCCAGCAGTATATTAGCGGGAGGGGTCAATGAGCAGTTCTTC. The encoded protein is CASSILAGGVNEQFF.

In regard to this clone: Other DNA sequences from this sample encode an identical CDR3 as well. The chain employs TRBV5-1 and TRBJ2-2; 7 nucleotides line up with TRBD1. CDR1 and CDR2 from the germline V gene are SGHRS and YFSETQ. CDR3 length: 14 amino acids. V lost 4 bases and J lost 0; bases outside the gene matches: 0. CDR3 sequence (DNA): TGCGCCAGCAGCGGACAGGCGAACACCGGGGAGCTGTTTTTT. Translated, it gives CASSGQANTGELFF.

J is TRBJ1-4 and V is TRBV27, with a tentative D call TRBD1 (5 bases). CDR3 length equals 14 residues. V was trimmed by 2 bases and J by 8 bases, leaving 12 bases between them. Germline values: CDR1 MNHEY, CDR2 SMNVEV (reference sequence). DNA of the CDR3: TGTGCCAGCAGTTTAATCGACAGAAGGGAAAAACTGTTTTTT. Its protein product is CASSLIDRREKLFF.

The chain combines TRBV15 with TRBJ2-3; the match to TRBD2 covers 8 bases. V trimming: 0 bases; J trimming: 3 bases; junction bases outside the gene matches: 17. In germline, CDR1 is LNHNV, CDR2 YYDKDF (reference sequence). This CDR3 is built from 20 residues. CDR3 loop: CATSRDHRGLAPSPTDTQYF. CDR3 DNA: TGTGCCACCAGCAGAGATCACCGAGGACTAGCCCCATCTCCGACAGATACGCAGTATTTT.

The CDR3 DNA follows: TGTGCCAGTACCCTGTTTGGGACAGGGGGGAATCAGCCCCAGCATTTT. Its protein is CASTLFGTGGNQPQHF. The V call is TRBV19, the J call TRBJ1-5, with 11 bases fitting TRBD1. The CDR3 extends over 16 amino acids. Trimming cost V 7 bases and J 4 bases; bases outside gene matches: 9. The germline V gene encodes CDR1 LNHDA and CDR2 SQIVND (reference sequence). Combining the CDR3 with reference TRBV19 and TRBJ1-5 gives the whole variable domain DGGITQSPKYLFRKEGQNVTLSCEQNLNHDAMYWYRQDPGQGLRLIYYSQIVNDFQKGDIAEGYSVSREKKESFPLTVTSAQKNPTAFYLCASTLFGTGGNQPQHFGDGTRLSIL.

This chain uses TRBV12-3 or TRBV12-4 with TRBJ1-2; a weak D match, TRBD1 (5 bases). The CDR3 runs to 13 residues. V dropped 7 bases and J dropped 8 bases, with 17 bases sitting between them. This chain's CDR3 is CASTPRGVGGYTF. CDR3 sequence (DNA): TGTGCCAGCACCCCGCGGGGGGTCGGGGGCTACACCTTC.

The chain carries TRBV18 and TRBJ1-2; D may be TRBD1 (6 bases). Germline V gives CDR1 KGHSH, CDR2 LQKENI. The CDR3 covers 15 residues. Deletions cut 3 bases from V and 8 bases from J, with 19 bases between. The CDR3 nucleotides are TGTGCCAGCTCACCCCTGACAGGCGGGTCGGGCGGCTACACCTTC. Translated: CASSPLTGGSGGYTF.

The chain joins TRBV7-3 to TRBJ2-1; 12 bases fit TRBD2. Trimming cost V 5 bases and J 6 bases; bases outside gene matches: 5. Germline CDR1 is SGHTA and CDR2 is FQGTGA. The CDR3 runs 15 residues. The CDR3 sequence is CASSGTSGRFNEQFF. DNA of the CDR3: TGTGCCAGCAGCGGCACTAGCGGGAGGTTCAATGAGCAGTTCTTC.

This clone has only a few counts. The rearrangement links TRBV6-6 to TRBJ2-4; TRBD2 matches at 13 bases. CDR3 size: 18 residues. The V gene's germline CDR1 is MNHNY and CDR2 SVGAGI (reference sequence). V gave up 5 bases and J gave up 0 bases; unmatched junction bases: 7. The CDR3 region has the DNA TGTGCCAGCAGTCCGGGACTAGCGGGAATCCTAGCCAAAAACATTCAGTACTTC. Translated: CASSPGLAGILAKNIQYF.

The chain carries TRBV2 and TRBJ2-2, with TRBD1 as a possible D gene (5 bases). This CDR3 region has 17 residues. V was trimmed by 2 bases and J by 2 bases, leaving 15 bases between them. Germline values: CDR1 SNHLY, CDR2 FYNNEI. DNA for the CDR3: TGTGCCAGCAGTGAAAGATTGCAGGGCTTAAACACCGGGGAGCTGTTTTTT. Translating it yields CASSERLQGLNTGELFF.

The gene calls are TRBV24-1 and TRBJ1-5; D might be TRBD1 (5 bases). This CDR3 has 15 amino acids. V gave up 4 bases and J gave up 6 bases, with 15 bases separating them. Germline-derived CDR1 and CDR2 are KGHDR and SFDVKD. The CDR3: CATSDSRVVGQPQHF. DNA of the CDR3: TGTGCCACCAGTGACAGCAGGGTTGTTGGTCAGCCCCAGCATTTT.

This chain joins TRBV2 and TRBJ2-5, with TRBD1 identical over 9 bases. The J segment lost 3 bases and the V segment lost 7 bases, leaving 6 bases of the junction unmatched. Germline CDR1 is SNHLY and CDR2 is FYNNEI. CDR3 length equals 14 residues. Written as DNA, the CDR3 is TGTGCCAGCAAAGGGGGGACAGGGAAAGAGACCCAGTACTTC. Amino acids: CASKGGTGKETQYF.

This chain connects TRBV7-8 to TRBJ2-1, with D perhaps TRBD2 (5 bases). Trimming left V 7 bases short and J 5 bases short, with 15 bases between. The CDR3 is 14 amino acids. The germline gives CDR1 SGHVS, CDR2 FQNEAQ. In DNA, the CDR3 is TGTGCCAGCACCTGGAGCGGTTACAACAATGAGCAGTTCTTC. Encoded protein: CASTWSGYNNEQFF. The full variable domain, with the rest looked up from reference TRBV7-8 and TRBJ2-1, is GAGVSQSPRYKVAKRGQDVALRCDPISGHVSLFWYQQALGQGPEFLTYFQNEAQLDKSGLPSDRFFAERPEGSVSTLKIQRTQQEDSAVYLCASTWSGYNNEQFFGPGTRLTVL.

V and J are TRBV5-1 and TRBJ2-7; 12 bases fit TRBD2. The CDR3 is 15 residues long. J lost 2 bases, V lost 3 bases, and 3 bases had no gene match. CDR1 and CDR2 (germline): SGHRS, YFSETQ. CDR3 in DNA: TGCGCCAGCAGCTGGGGGACTAGCGGGCCCTACGAGCAGTACTTC. This codes for CASSWGTSGPYEQYF.

The chain employs TRBV11-2 and TRBJ1-4; 7 bases match TRBD1. J lost 8 bases, V lost 4 bases, and 7 bases had no gene match. The V gene's germline CDR1 is SGHAT and CDR2 FQNNGV. The CDR3 has 14 amino acids. The DNA for the CDR3 is TGTGCCAGCAGCTACGAGGGGGCCGAGGAAAAACTGTTTTTT. This sequence encodes CASSYEGAEEKLFF.

The V call is TRBV6-5, the J call TRBJ1-5; 9 bases are a match to TRBD1. Germline V gene lookup returns CDR1 MNHEY and CDR2 SVGAGI. The CDR3 extends over 15 amino acids. With 6 bases clipped from V and 7 bases from J, the junction kept 10 bases outside the gene matches. The CDR3 sequence: CASSRDRVGEQPQHF. CDR3 nucleotides: TGTGCCAGCAGCCGGGACAGGGTAGGCGAGCAGCCCCAGCATTTT.

The chain recombines TRBV29-1 with TRBJ1-6; D may be TRBD1 (5 bases). Germline lookup yields CDR1 SQVTM and CDR2 ANQGSEA. The CDR3 has 15 residues. V was clipped by 3 bases and J by 8 bases, with 17 bases between them. The CDR3 region has the DNA TGCAGCGTTGACCAAAGTTACGGAGGGGATTCACCCCTCCACTTT. The encoded protein is CSVDQSYGGDSPLHF.

This chain connects TRBV7-2 to TRBJ2-3; 7 bases match TRBD2. Germline V lookup: CDR1 SGHTA, CDR2 FQGNSA. The J segment lost 5 bases and the V segment lost 1 base, leaving 6 bases of the junction unmatched. The CDR3 totals 15 residues. The CDR3 spells CASSLEAGDGDTQYF. The CDR3 nucleotides are TGTGCCAGCAGCTTAGAGGCGGGAGATGGAGATACGCAGTATTTT.